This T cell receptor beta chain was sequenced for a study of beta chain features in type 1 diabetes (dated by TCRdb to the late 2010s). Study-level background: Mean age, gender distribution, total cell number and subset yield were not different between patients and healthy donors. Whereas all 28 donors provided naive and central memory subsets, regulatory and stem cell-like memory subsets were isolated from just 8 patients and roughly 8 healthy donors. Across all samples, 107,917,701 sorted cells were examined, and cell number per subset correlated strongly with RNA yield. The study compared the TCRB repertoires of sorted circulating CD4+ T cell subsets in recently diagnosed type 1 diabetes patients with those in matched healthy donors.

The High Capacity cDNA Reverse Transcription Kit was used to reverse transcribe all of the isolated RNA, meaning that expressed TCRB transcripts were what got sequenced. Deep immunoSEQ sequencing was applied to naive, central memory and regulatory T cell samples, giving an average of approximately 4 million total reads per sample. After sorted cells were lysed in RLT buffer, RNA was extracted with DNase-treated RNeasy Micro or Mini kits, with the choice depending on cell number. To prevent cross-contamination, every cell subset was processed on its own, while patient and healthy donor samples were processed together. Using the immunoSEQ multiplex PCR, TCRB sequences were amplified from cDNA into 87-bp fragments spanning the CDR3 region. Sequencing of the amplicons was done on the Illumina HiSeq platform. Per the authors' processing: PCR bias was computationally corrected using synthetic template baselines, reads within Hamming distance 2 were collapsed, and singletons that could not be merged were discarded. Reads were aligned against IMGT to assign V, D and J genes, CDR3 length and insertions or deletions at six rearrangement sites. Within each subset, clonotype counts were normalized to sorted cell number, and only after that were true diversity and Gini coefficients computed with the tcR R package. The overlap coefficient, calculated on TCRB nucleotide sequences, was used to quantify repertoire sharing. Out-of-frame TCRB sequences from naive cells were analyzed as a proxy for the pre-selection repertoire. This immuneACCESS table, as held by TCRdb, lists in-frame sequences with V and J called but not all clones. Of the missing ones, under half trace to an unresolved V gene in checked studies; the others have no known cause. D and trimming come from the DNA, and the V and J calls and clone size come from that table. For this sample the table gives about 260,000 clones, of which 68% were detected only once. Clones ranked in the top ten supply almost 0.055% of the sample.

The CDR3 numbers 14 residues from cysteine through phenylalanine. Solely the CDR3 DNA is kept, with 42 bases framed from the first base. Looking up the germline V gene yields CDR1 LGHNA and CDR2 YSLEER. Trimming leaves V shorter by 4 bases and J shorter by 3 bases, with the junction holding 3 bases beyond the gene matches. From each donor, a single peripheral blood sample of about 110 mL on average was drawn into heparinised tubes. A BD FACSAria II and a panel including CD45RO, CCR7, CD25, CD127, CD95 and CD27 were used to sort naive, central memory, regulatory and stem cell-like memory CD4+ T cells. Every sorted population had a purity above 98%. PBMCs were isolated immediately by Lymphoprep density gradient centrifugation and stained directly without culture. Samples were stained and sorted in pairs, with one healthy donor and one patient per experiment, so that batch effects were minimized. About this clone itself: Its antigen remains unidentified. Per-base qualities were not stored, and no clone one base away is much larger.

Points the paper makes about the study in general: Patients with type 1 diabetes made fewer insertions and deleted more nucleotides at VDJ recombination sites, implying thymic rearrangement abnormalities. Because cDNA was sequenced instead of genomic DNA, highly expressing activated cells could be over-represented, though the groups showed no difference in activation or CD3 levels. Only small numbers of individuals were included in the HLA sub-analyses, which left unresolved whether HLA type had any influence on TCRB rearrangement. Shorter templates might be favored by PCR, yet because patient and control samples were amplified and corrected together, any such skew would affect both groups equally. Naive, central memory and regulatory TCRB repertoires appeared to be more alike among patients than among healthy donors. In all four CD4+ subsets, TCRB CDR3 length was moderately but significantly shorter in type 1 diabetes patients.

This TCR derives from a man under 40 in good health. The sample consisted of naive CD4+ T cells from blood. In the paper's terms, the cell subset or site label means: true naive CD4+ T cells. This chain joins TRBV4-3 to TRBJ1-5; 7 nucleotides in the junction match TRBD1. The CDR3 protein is CASSRTGDNQPQHF. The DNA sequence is TGCGCCAGCAGCCGAACAGGGGACAATCAGCCCCAGCATTTT.